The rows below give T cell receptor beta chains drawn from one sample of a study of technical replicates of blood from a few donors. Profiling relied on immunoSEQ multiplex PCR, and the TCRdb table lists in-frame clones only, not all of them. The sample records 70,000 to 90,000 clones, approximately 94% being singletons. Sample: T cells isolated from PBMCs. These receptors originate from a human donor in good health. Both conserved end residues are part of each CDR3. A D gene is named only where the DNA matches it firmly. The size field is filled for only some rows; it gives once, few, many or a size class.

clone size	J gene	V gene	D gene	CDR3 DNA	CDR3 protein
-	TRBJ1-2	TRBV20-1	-	TGCCTTGGGCCCTTTAACTATGGCTACACCTTC	CLGPFNYGYTF
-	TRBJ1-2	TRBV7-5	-	TGTGTCAGAAGCCAGGTCGGGGGGCGAAGGAACTATGGCTACACCTTC	CVRSQVGGRRNYGYTF
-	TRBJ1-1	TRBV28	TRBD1	TGTGCCAGCAGTTTTGGCGGACAGGGAGAAGCTTTCTTT	CASSFGGQGEAFF
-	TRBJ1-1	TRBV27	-	TGTGCCAGCAATATTGCTGGAGCTAACACTGAAGCTTTCTTT	CASNIAGANTEAFF
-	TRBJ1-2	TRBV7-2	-	TGTGCCAGCAGCTTAGACACAGGGTGGAAAGGTGGCTACACCTTC	CASSLDTGWKGGYTF
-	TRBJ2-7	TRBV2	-	TGTGCCAGCAGTGGGCCCCCCCCTAGCCACGAGCAGTACTTC	CASSGPPPSHEQYF
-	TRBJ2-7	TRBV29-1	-	TGCAGCGTTGAAGATAGATCGGGGGAGGCTAGCTCCTACGAGCAGTACTTC	CSVEDRSGEASSYEQYF
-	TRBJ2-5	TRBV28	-	TGTGCCAGCAGTTCTATTGGGGAGAACCCAGAGACCCAGTACTTC	CASSSIGENPETQYF
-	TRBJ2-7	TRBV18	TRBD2	TGTGCCAGCTCCCCCCCTTCGGGAGGGCCATACGAGCAGTACTTC	CASSPPSGGPYEQYF
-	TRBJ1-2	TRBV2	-	TGTGCCAGCACTCCTATAAAAGGGGTTGGCTACACCTTC	CASTPIKGVGYTF
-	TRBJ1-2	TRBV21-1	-	TGTGCCAGCAGCAACAGGGGTGGCTACACCTTC	CASSNRGGYTF
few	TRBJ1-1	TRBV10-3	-	TGTGCCACCCAGGGGCTGAACACTGAAGCTTTCTTT	CATQGLNTEAFF
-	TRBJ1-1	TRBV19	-	TGTGCCAGTAGTCACCCAGGGAAGGTTGGCACTGAAGCTTTCTTT	CASSHPGKVGTEAFF
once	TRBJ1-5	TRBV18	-	TGTGCCAGCTCACCACCGGGAGGTAATCAGCCCCAGCATTTT	CASSPPGGNQPQHF
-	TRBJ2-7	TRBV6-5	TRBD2	TGTGCCAGCAGGGGTCTAGCGGGAGGGCCAGGAGAGCAGTACTTC	CASRGLAGGPGEQYF
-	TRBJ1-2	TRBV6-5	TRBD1	TGTGCCAGCAGTTACTCGCGAGGGGGCGCAGATGGCTACACCTTC	CASSYSRGGADGYTF
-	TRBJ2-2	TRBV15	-	TGTGCCACCAGCAGAGAAACAGTCACCGGGGAGCTGTTTTTT	CATSRETVTGELFF
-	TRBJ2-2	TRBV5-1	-	TGCGCCAGCAGCCCAGGGTTTGAGAACACCGGGGAGCTGTTTTTT	CASSPGFENTGELFF
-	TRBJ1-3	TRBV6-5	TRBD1	TGTGCCAGCAGTCGGACAGGGCGGCTGGACACCATATATTTT	CASSRTGRLDTIYF
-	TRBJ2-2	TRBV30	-	TGTGCCTGGTCCACGAGTTTAGACGGGGAGCTGTTTTTT	CAWSTSLDGELFF
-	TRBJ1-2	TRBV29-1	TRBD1	TGCAGCGTGGTAACCGGGACAGGGAACGGCTACACCTTC	CSVVTGTGNGYTF
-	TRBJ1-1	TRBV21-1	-	TGTGCCAAAGAGACAGGGATGAACACTGAAGCTTTCTTT	CAKETGMNTEAFF
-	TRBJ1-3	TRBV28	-	TGTGCCAGCAGCACAGGCTCTTACTCTGGAAACACCATATATTTT	CASSTGSYSGNTIYF
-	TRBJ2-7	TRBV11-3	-	TGTGCCAGCAGCTTAGGCACGGGAGACGAGCAGTACTTC	CASSLGTGDEQYF
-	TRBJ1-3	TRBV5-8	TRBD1	TGTGCCAGCAGCTTAGGGACAGGGTCTGGAAACACCATATATTTT	CASSLGTGSGNTIYF
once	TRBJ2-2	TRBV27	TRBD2	TGTGCCAGCAGAGCTCTTGGGGCGGGAGTGAACACCGGGGAGCTGTTTTTT	CASRALGAGVNTGELFF
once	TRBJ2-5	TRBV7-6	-	TGTGCCAGCAGTCAAGACCGCGGGCAGACCCAGTACTTC	CASSQDRGQTQYF
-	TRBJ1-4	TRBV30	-	TGTGCCTGGGAGACAGTGGGAAAACTGTTTTTT	CAWETVGKLFF
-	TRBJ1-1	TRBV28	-	TGTGCCAGCAGGCCCCTCCTGGGTATAGGGGCTGAAGCTTTCTTT	CASRPLLGIGAEAFF
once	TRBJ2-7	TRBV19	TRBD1	TGTGCCAGTAGTCCCCTCGAAACTCGGGACAGCTCCTACGAGCAGTACTTC	CASSPLETRDSSYEQYF
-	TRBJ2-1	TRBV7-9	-	TGTGCCAGCAGCTTAGCGGGTCTAGATGAGCAGTTCTTC	CASSLAGLDEQFF
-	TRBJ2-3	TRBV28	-	TGTGCCAGCAGTCCTTTAGAAGGGGGCACAGATACGCAGTATTTT	CASSPLEGGTDTQYF
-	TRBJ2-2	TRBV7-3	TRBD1	TGTGCCAGCAGCTTAGACAGGGCTAACACCGGGGAGCTGTTTTTT	CASSLDRANTGELFF
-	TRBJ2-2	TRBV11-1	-	TGTGCCAGCAGCCCCCCTTTGAGGCTCTTAAACACCGGGGAGCTGTTTTTT	CASSPPLRLLNTGELFF
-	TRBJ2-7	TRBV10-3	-	TGTGCCATCAGGGTGGAGCTGCGCTCCTACGAGCAGTACTTC	CAIRVELRSYEQYF
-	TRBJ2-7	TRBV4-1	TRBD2	TGCGCCAGCAGCCCTGAGCCTAGCGGGAGTAGGTACGAGCAGTACTTC	CASSPEPSGSRYEQYF
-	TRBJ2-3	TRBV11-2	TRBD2	TGTGCCAGCAGCCGACTAGCGGGAGGATCAGATACGCAGTATTTT	CASSRLAGGSDTQYF
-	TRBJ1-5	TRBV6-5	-	TGTGCCAGCAGCCCCTTCGGGGGAAGCAATCAGCCCCAGCATTTT	CASSPFGGSNQPQHF
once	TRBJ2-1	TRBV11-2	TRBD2	TGTGCCAGCAGCTCGGGCACTAGCGGGGCCAATGAGCAGTTCTTC	CASSSGTSGANEQFF
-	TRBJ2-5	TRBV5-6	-	TGTGCCAGCAGCCCGACAGGGAGGCAGACCCAGTACTTC	CASSPTGRQTQYF
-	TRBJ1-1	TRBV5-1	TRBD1	TGCGCCAGCAGCTCCGGACAGGGTGGGAACACTGAAGCTTTCTTT	CASSSGQGGNTEAFF
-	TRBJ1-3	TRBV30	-	TGTGCCTGGAGTTCCCCCTATTACTCTGGAAACACCATATATTTT	CAWSSPYYSGNTIYF
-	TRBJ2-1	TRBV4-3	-	TGCGCCAGCAGTCACCGACTAGAAAGGAATGAGCAGTTCTTC	CASSHRLERNEQFF
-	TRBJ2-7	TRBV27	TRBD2	TGTGCCAGCAGTCTTAGCGGGAGGGCCTTTGGGGAGCAGTACTTC	CASSLSGRAFGEQYF
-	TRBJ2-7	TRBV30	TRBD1	TGTGCCTGGAGTGGGACAGGGGACTACGAGCAGTACTTC	CAWSGTGDYEQYF
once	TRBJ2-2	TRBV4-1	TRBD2	TGCGCCAGCCTCCCGGAACTAGCGGGAGTCGGGGAGCTGTTTTTT	CASLPELAGVGELFF
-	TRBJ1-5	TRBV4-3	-	TGCGCCAGCAGCCATGGGCAGGGGAATCAGCCCCAGCATTTT	CASSHGQGNQPQHF
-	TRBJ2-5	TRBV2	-	TGTGCCAGCAGTAAAGACAGATCAGAAGAGACCCAGTACTTC	CASSKDRSEETQYF
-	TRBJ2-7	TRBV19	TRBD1	TGTGCCAGTAGTATTACAGGGGGCTACGAGCAGTACTTC	CASSITGGYEQYF
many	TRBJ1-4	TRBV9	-	TGTGCCAGCAGCGTAGAGTCTAGTTATCGGGGGGAGGAACTGTTTTTT	CASSVESSYRGEELFF
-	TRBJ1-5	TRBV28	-	TGTGCCAGCAATGACAGTTGGCAGCCCCAGCATTTT	CASNDSWQPQHF
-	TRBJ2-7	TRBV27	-	TGTGCCAGCAGTTTAGGACTCTCCTACGAGCAGTACTTC	CASSLGLSYEQYF
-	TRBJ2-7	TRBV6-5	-	TGTGCCAGCAGTGCCCGGGATACACCCTACGAGCAGTACTTC	CASSARDTPYEQYF